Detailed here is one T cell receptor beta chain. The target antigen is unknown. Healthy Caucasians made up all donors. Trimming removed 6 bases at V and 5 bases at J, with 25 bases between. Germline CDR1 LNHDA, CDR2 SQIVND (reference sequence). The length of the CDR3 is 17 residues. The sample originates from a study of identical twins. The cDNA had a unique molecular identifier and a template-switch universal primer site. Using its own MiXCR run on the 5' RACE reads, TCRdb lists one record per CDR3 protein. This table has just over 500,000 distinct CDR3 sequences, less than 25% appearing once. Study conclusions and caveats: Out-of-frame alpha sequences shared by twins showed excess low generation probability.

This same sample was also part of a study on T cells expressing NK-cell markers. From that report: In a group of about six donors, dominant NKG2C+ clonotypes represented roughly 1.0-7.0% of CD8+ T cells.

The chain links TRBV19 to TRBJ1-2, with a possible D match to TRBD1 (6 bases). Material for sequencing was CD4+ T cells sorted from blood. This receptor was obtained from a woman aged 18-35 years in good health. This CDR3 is CASSPIAGAKWKYGYTF. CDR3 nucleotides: TGTGCCAGTAGCCCGATTGCGGGGGCGAAGTGGAAATATGGCTACACCTTC.